This record looks at one T cell receptor (beta chain) sequence and its context. The antigen remains unidentified. This specimen belongs to a study of tissue T cells after allogeneic stem cell transplantation. Survey-depth TCRbeta CDR3 sequencing reported V/J genes and productive frequencies. Data came from immunoSEQ multiplex PCR; TCRdb stores just in-frame clones and leaves some out. The repertoire holds around 40,000 clones, with 80% to 95% as singletons. Study-level results: Motif-based clustering found tissue-specific repertoire signatures shared across patients, though few clones were shared. Tissue-detected TCR repertoire was only partly captured by blood and spleen T cells.

The material sequenced was blood, taken before transplantation. The sequence came from a woman aged 40-69 years who later had graft-versus-host disease after an allogeneic stem cell transplant.

CDR3 bases: TGTGCCAGCTCAGAACTAGCGGGATTGACAGATACGCAGTATTTT. Translated: CASSELAGLTDTQYF. This rearrangement joins TRBV18 to TRBJ2-3; TRBD2 aligns across 10 bases. The V and J ends lost 5 bases and 3 bases, in that order; junction bases with no gene match: 5. Germline CDR1 is KGHSH and CDR2 is LQKENI. This CDR3 contains 15 residues.